This TCR beta chain was documented in a study of CD8 T cells in cerebrospinal fluid in Alzheimer's disease. TCRdb reprocessed the 10x single-cell sequencing reads; each CDR3 protein has one entry and no DNA is given. Its clone listing holds 480 or so distinct CDR3 sequences. This clonotype is labeled hyperexpanded based on frequency. The CDR3 is 16 residues long. Germline V CDR1 and CDR2: SEHNR, FQNEAQ (reference sequence). The sequenced sample consisted of cerebrospinal fluid. The TCR originated in a human donor with Parkinson's disease. The V gene is TRBV7-9, the J gene TRBJ2-3; checking the TCRdb D call of TRBD1 is not possible without DNA. The CDR3 loop is CASSLEAGATTDTQYF.